This T cell receptor beta chain was sequenced during a study of blood T cells in healthy people across ages. Donors were systemically healthy Caucasian individuals from Russia aged 6 to 90 years. Study-wide points: A roughly linear age-dependent decrease characterized TCR beta diversity per million T cells. Shifts in expanded clonotypes may have been confounded by donor CMV status, which was unknown.

This clonotype was counted only a few times. Its matching antigen is unknown. Primed by a sample-barcoded 5' primer and a J-beta primer mix, a second PCR proceeded for about 6 to 11 cycles. TCRdb reprocessed the 5' RACE reads via MiXCR and lists one record per CDR3 protein. The data hold over 500,000 distinct CDR3 sequences, with roughly a quarter observed a single time. Germline values: CDR1 SNHLY, CDR2 FYNNEI. V lost 8 bases to trimming and J lost 4 bases; unmatched junction nucleotides: 13. CDR3 length equals 15 residues. This sample also belongs to another study, concerning T cells of mothers and their children.

The chain links TRBV2 to TRBJ2-5; 7 bases match TRBD1. The clonotype originates from a boy between 2 and 15 years old in good health. Sequencing was performed on blood. The CDR3 protein is CASVPLSGTAETQYF. The CDR3 coding sequence is TGTGCCAGCGTCCCTCTCTCCGGGACAGCAGAGACCCAGTACTTC.